This TCR beta chain came from a study of neurological immune-mediated disorders. V lost 5 bases and J 0 bases, leaving 14 bases between the germline ends. This CDR3 contains 16 residues. The germline CDR1 and CDR2 sequences are SEHNR and FQNEAQ (reference sequence). TCRdb reprocessed the 5' RACE reads with MiXCR, giving one entry per CDR3 protein. The sample holds 85,000 to 100,000 distinct CDR3 sequences; 3.5% are singletons and the top ten take approximately 5.9%. This clonotype has at least ten counts. What was sequenced was PBMCs. This clonotype was sampled from a young woman with multiple sclerosis. V is TRBV7-9 and J is TRBJ2-1; D is perhaps TRBD1 (6 bases). This CDR3 is CASSRGQTSSYNEQFF. The CDR3 DNA sequence: TGTGCCAGCAGCCGTGGACAGACGAGCTCCTACAATGAGCAGTTCTTC.